The T cell receptor (beta chain) described here comes from a study of cytomegalovirus exposure and HLA in healthy donors. This PCR relied on a set of 60 Vbeta primers and 13 Jbeta primers. Assay used: immunoSEQ multiplex PCR; TCRdb lists only in-frame clones, some missing. This sample has under 250,000 clones, with roughly 85% found just once. Between the trimmed V and J ends, which lost 5 bases and 1 base, there was a span of 12 bases. The CDR3 consists of 15 residues. CDR1 is SGHVS and CDR2 is FQNEAQ in the germline V gene. The receptor was derived from a girl aged 2-10 years in good health and CMV-seronegative. The rearrangement links TRBV7-8 to TRBJ1-5, with no clear D. Sequencing was performed on PBMCs. The CDR3 here is CASSIGDSSNQPQHF. For the CDR3, the DNA is TGTGCCAGCAGCATCGGGGATTCGAGCAATCAGCCCCAGCATTTT. Complete variable domain (other parts from reference TRBV7-8 and TRBJ1-5): GAGVSQSPRYKVAKRGQDVALRCDPISGHVSLFWYQQALGQGPEFLTYFQNEAQLDKSGLPSDRFFAERPEGSVSTLKIQRTQQEDSAVYLCASSIGDSSNQPQHFGDGTRLSIL.